A single sample gave rise to the 31 T cell receptor beta chains below, sequenced in a study of T-cell reconstitution after alpha-beta-depleted transplantation in children. Unique molecular identifiers were built into the TCRbeta library. TCRdb passed the PCR reads through MiXCR, listing each CDR3 protein once. The data contain hundreds of thousands of distinct CDR3 sequences, approximately 16% of them singletons. Sequencing used PBMCs from the stem cell graft donor, obtained from the stem cell graft. These receptors all come from a human donor who donated a stem cell graft to a child with acute myeloid leukemia.

This clonotype was picked up many times. The rearrangement links TRBV9 to TRBJ2-3, with a possible D match to TRBD1 (6 bases). Germline CDR1 SGDLS, CDR2 YYNGEE. The CDR3 extends over 13 amino acids. V gave up 4 bases and J gave up 5 bases, with 11 bases separating them. CDR3 in amino acids: CASSPGERDTQYF. As DNA, the CDR3 is TGTGCCAGCAGCCCAGGGGAAAGAGATACGCAGTATTTT.

This clonotype was recorded at least ten times. The rearrangement uses TRBV12-3 or TRBV12-4 and TRBJ2-1, with D hard to call. Trimming shortened V by 2 bases and J by 6 bases, and 8 bases separated the two germline ends. This CDR3 spans 13 amino acids. The CDR3: CASSLRVSNEQFF. The CDR3 DNA reads TGTGCCAGCAGTTTACGGGTCAGCAATGAGCAGTTCTTC.

This clonotype was recorded at least ten times. The chain recombines TRBV20-1 with TRBJ2-1; a weak D match, TRBD2 (6 bases). The CDR3 consists of 16 residues. Per germline, CDR1 DFQATT and CDR2 SNEGSKA (reference sequence). V was shortened by 0 bases and J by 2 bases, with 14 bases between the two germline ends. The CDR3 is CSARDLTGGTYNEQFF. CDR3 nucleotides: TGCAGTGCTAGAGATCTCACCGGGGGAACCTACAATGAGCAGTTCTTC.

The gene calls are TRBV7-3 and TRBJ2-3; 11 nucleotides match TRBD2. Trimming removed 5 bases from V and 0 bases from J; junction bases left unmatched: 10. CDR3 length: 18 residues. CDR1 and CDR2 (germline): SGHTA, FQGTGA. As DNA, the CDR3 is TGTGCCAGCAGCCCCAGACTAGCGGGGAAATCTAGCACAGATACGCAGTATTTT. It is translated as CASSPRLAGKSSTDTQYF.

The chain couples TRBV20-1 to TRBJ1-1, with D possibly matching TRBD1 (5 bases). Per the germline V gene, CDR1 is DFQATT and CDR2 is SNEGSKA (reference sequence). V gave up 1 base and J gave up 0 bases, with 15 bases separating them. CDR3 size: 16 residues. The DNA of the CDR3 is TGCAGTGCTAGAGGCGCCCGGGACGTCATGAACACTGAAGCTTTCTTT. Translating it yields CSARGARDVMNTEAFF.

The V gene is TRBV20-1, the J gene TRBJ1-5; 8 bases are shared with TRBD1. Germline V gene data show CDR1 as DFQATT and CDR2 as SNEGSKA (reference sequence). There are 14 residues in the CDR3. With 6 bases clipped from V and 1 base from J, the junction kept 5 bases outside the gene matches. This chain's CDR3 is CSATSGGSNQPQHF. CDR3 nucleotides: TGCAGTGCCACATCAGGGGGCAGCAATCAGCCCCAGCATTTT.

The chain uses TRBV28 and TRBJ2-1; 9 nucleotides agree with TRBD1. The CDR3 has 16 amino acids. J was trimmed by 5 bases and V by 6 bases; bases with no gene match: 11. Germline values: CDR1 MDHEN, CDR2 SYDVKM. CDR3: CASSPTGGRHDNEQFF. The CDR3 bases are TGTGCCAGCAGCCCTACAGGGGGCAGACATGACAATGAGCAGTTCTTC.

A few counts support this clonotype. V is TRBV12-3 or TRBV12-4 and J is TRBJ2-3, with TRBD2 as a possible D gene (6 bases). This CDR3 is built from 15 residues. V gave up 6 bases and J gave up 2 bases, with 15 bases separating them. DNA for the CDR3: TGTGCCAGCAGCCCCTTGCGGGGAACCACAGATACGCAGTATTTT. This gives the protein CASSPLRGTTDTQYF.

This clonotype was picked up many times. V and J are TRBV20-1 and TRBJ2-7, with D uncertain. This CDR3 has 11 residues. V shed 4 bases and J shed 3 bases, with 7 bases lying between them. Germline loops: CDR1 DFQATT, CDR2 SNEGSKA (reference sequence). The CDR3 loop reads CSAMADYEQYV. As DNA, the CDR3 is TGCAGTGCTATGGCAGACTACGAGCAGTACGTC.

This clonotype has only a few counts. This chain connects TRBV6-1 to TRBJ2-4; D might be TRBD2 (6 bases). The CDR3 is 13 residues long. The V and J ends lost 6 bases and 7 bases respectively, with 13 bases between them. Germline V CDR1 and CDR2: MNHNS, SASEGT. The CDR3, as DNA: TGTGCCAGCAGCTCTCCGGGGGTGAACATTCAGTACTTC. Its protein is CASSSPGVNIQYF.

This clonotype was counted between two and nine times. V usage is TRBV25-1 and J usage is TRBJ1-2; D remains ambiguous. The CDR3 spans 15 residues. The germline gives CDR1 MGHDK, CDR2 SYGVNS. Trimming left V 2 bases short and J 10 bases short, with 20 bases between. The CDR3 DNA is TGTGCCAGCAGTGAACACGGAGCCGCCCAGAGACTCTACACCTTC. It specifies CASSEHGAAQRLYTF.

This clonotype appeared many times. This sequence joins TRBV20-1 and TRBJ1-5, with D uncertain. Between the trimmed V and J ends, which lost 6 bases and 3 bases, there was a span of 12 bases. CDR1 and CDR2 (germline): DFQATT, SNEGSKA (reference sequence). This CDR3 spans 13 amino acids. CDR3 nucleotides: TGCAGTGCGCAAGCGGGAGTCAATCAGCCCCAGCATTTT. Amino acids: CSAQAGVNQPQHF.

There are many counts of this clonotype. The chain joins TRBV20-1 to TRBJ1-3; a weak D match, TRBD1 (5 bases). CDR1 and CDR2 from the germline V gene are DFQATT and SNEGSKA (reference sequence). The V and J ends lost 5 bases and 0 bases respectively, with 11 bases between them. The CDR3 has 14 residues. The CDR3 nucleotides are TGCAGTGCTTTAGGGACTAACTCTGGAAACACCATATATTTT. The encoded protein is CSALGTNSGNTIYF.

This chain joins TRBV5-5 and TRBJ2-1; no definite D call. The germline V gene encodes CDR1 SGHKS and CDR2 YYEKEE (reference sequence). This CDR3 spans 16 amino acids. V lost 7 bases to trimming and J lost 1 base, with 18 bases between them. The CDR3 is CASASLGLGSYNEQFF. CDR3 in DNA: TGTGCCAGCGCGTCTCTGGGCCTCGGTTCCTACAATGAGCAGTTCTTC.

This clonotype was seen repeatedly, ten times or more. The J gene is TRBJ2-5, the V gene TRBV7-9; unclear D gene. The length of the CDR3 is 12 residues. CDR1 SEHNR and CDR2 FQNEAQ come from the germline V gene (reference sequence). V lost 5 bases and J lost 0, with 4 bases in between. The CDR3 nucleotides read TGTGCCAGCAGCCTCAACCAAGAGACCCAGTACTTC. Protein product: CASSLNQETQYF.

This clonotype has at least ten counts. The J gene is TRBJ2-1, the V gene TRBV15; D possibly corresponds to TRBD2 (5 bases). Trimming removed 1 base at V and 2 bases at J, with 9 bases between. The CDR3 has 15 residues. Germline CDR1 LNHNV, CDR2 YYDKDF (reference sequence). CDR3 sequence: CATSRASGTYNEQFF. The CDR3, as DNA: TGTGCCACCAGCAGAGCTTCGGGAACCTACAATGAGCAGTTCTTC.

This clonotype was detected many times. The chain combines TRBV4-3 with TRBJ2-7; 9 nucleotides align to TRBD1. The CDR3 has 16 residues. V was clipped by 0 bases and J by 6 bases; unmatched bases: 9. In germline, CDR1 is LGHNA, CDR2 YSLEER. In DNA form, the CDR3 reads TGCGCCAGCAGCCAAGATCATGGGACAGGGTTTACCGAGCAGTACTTC. It is translated as CASSQDHGTGFTEQYF.

Here the CDR3 DNA reads TGTGCCAGCAGCGCTATCGAGAACACTGAAGCTTTCTTT. Translation gives CASSAIENTEAFF. The rearrangement uses TRBV7-3 and TRBJ1-1; D not certain. Trimming pared 5 bases from V and 1 base from J, leaving 8 bases between. Germline lookup yields CDR1 SGHTA and CDR2 FQGTGA. The length of the CDR3 is 13 residues.

This clonotype showed up many times. The J gene is TRBJ2-5, the V gene TRBV20-1; 12 bases match TRBD1. Germline V lookup: CDR1 DFQATT, CDR2 SNEGSKA (reference sequence). Germline trimming cut 1 base from V and 4 bases from J; bases unmatched to any gene: 16. The CDR3 consists of 19 residues. In DNA, the CDR3 is TGCAGTGCTAGAGTAAACAGGGACAGGGGGCTACTAGGAGTAGAGACCCAGTACTTC. This codes for CSARVNRDRGLLGVETQYF.

This clonotype occurred many times. The genes are TRBV20-1 and TRBJ2-5; 7 nucleotides match TRBD1. Per germline, CDR1 DFQATT and CDR2 SNEGSKA (reference sequence). The CDR3 has 14 residues. V trimming: 2 bases; J trimming: 1 base; junction bases outside the gene matches: 4. CDR3 nucleotide sequence: TGCAGTGCTAGAAGGGACAGCCCCCAAGAGACCCAGTACTTC. Its protein product is CSARRDSPQETQYF.

The chain joins TRBV29-1 to TRBJ2-1; no reliable D call. The V end was cut by 4 bases, the J end by 5 bases, with 6 bases between. Looked up from germline, CDR1 is SQVTM and CDR2 is ANQGSEA. The CDR3 sequence is 11 residues long. The CDR3 protein is CSVGVHNEQFF. The DNA for the CDR3 is TGCAGCGTTGGGGTACACAATGAGCAGTTCTTC.

The genes are TRBV3-1 and TRBJ1-6; tentative D call: TRBD1 (6 bases). CDR1 and CDR2 from the germline V gene are LGHDT and YNNKEL (reference sequence). V lost 0 bases, J lost 10 bases, and 19 bases lay in between. This CDR3 spans 17 amino acids. The CDR3 loop is CASSQDWAALQGSPLHF. Written as DNA, the CDR3 is TGTGCCAGCAGCCAAGATTGGGCAGCTCTTCAGGGGTCACCCCTCCACTTT. Drawing the rest from reference TRBV3-1 and TRBJ1-6, the complete variable domain is DTAVSQTPKYLVTQMGNDKSIKCEQNLGHDTMYWYKQDSKKFLKIMFSYNNKELIINETVPNRFSPKSPDKAHLNLHINSLELGDSAVYFCASSQDWAALQGSPLHFGNGTRLTVT.

The rearrangement links TRBV5-1 to TRBJ2-3, with D unclear. This CDR3 has 15 amino acids. Trimming removed 0 bases at V and 5 bases at J, with 13 bases between. CDR1 SGHRS and CDR2 YFSETQ come from the germline V gene. The CDR3 is CASSLASARGDTQYF. The CDR3 DNA reads as TGCGCCAGCAGCTTGGCCTCAGCGCGAGGAGATACGCAGTATTTT. Drawing the rest from reference TRBV5-1 and TRBJ2-3, the complete variable domain is KAGVTQTPRYLIKTRGQQVTLSCSPISGHRSVSWYQQTPGQGLQFLFEYFSETQRNKGNFPGRFSGRQFSNSRSEMNVSTLELGDSALYLCASSLASARGDTQYFGPGTRLTVL.

The chain combines TRBV14 with TRBJ2-5; D call uncertain. V gave up 5 bases and J gave up 5 bases, with 12 bases separating them. CDR3 length equals 13 residues. The germline gives CDR1 SGHDN, CDR2 FVKESK. The CDR3 sequence is CASSRFLRETQYF. The CDR3 DNA reads as TGTGCCAGCAGCAGATTTCTTCGGGAGACCCAGTACTTC.

This clonotype was recorded a few times. The chain links TRBV9 to TRBJ2-1; D may be TRBD2 (6 bases). The CDR3 sequence is 13 residues long. CDR1 is SGDLS, CDR2 YYNGEE, per germline. With 6 bases removed from V and 4 bases from J, the gap between germline ends came to 11 bases. The CDR3 region has the DNA TGTGCCAGCACCCCGGAGGGGTACAATGAGCAGTTCTTC. Translation gives CASTPEGYNEQFF.

The rearrangement links TRBV4-3 to TRBJ1-1, with D maybe TRBD1 (6 bases). V lost 0 bases, J lost 0 bases, and 11 bases lay in between. The CDR3 covers 16 residues. CDR1 is LGHNA, CDR2 YSLEER, per germline. The CDR3 DNA follows: TGCGCCAGCAGCCAAGATAGGGGGGCAGTGAACACTGAAGCTTTCTTT. Amino acid sequence: CASSQDRGAVNTEAFF.

The V and J genes are TRBV2 and TRBJ1-2, with 7 bases aligning to TRBD1. CDR1 SNHLY and CDR2 FYNNEI come from the germline V gene. This CDR3 region has 15 residues. V was clipped by 7 bases and J by 6 bases; unmatched bases: 14. CDR3 sequence reads: CASTTHGGQSHGYTF. Here the CDR3 DNA reads TGTGCCAGCACCACCCACGGGGGACAGTCCCATGGCTACACCTTC. The variable domain in full, completed from reference TRBV2 and TRBJ1-2, reads EPEVTQTPSHQVTQMGQEVILRCVPISNHLYFYWYRQILGQKVEFLVSFYNNEISEKSEIFDDQFSVERPDGSNFTLKIRSTKLEDSAMYFCASTTHGGQSHGYTFGSGTRLTVV.

This clonotype was recorded at least ten times. The rearrangement uses TRBV10-3 and TRBJ1-6; TRBD1 agrees at 7 bases. V was pared by 3 bases and J by 8 bases, with 7 bases of the junction left unmatched. Germline loops: CDR1 ENHRY, CDR2 SYGVKD. The CDR3 sequence is 15 residues long. CDR3 sequence: CAISDYTGEDSPLHF. For the CDR3, the DNA is TGTGCCATCAGTGATTATACAGGGGAGGATTCACCCCTCCACTTT.

This clonotype was seen only a few times. The chain carries TRBV4-3 and TRBJ1-4; weak D call: TRBD1 (5 bases). CDR1 and CDR2 (germline): LGHNA, YSLEER. This CDR3 has 15 amino acids. Trimming took 1 base from V and 5 from J, leaving 11 bases between them. The CDR3 DNA reads TGCGCCAGCAGCCAAGTGGTTGGGGGGAATGAAAAACTGTTTTTT. Translating it yields CASSQVVGGNEKLFF.

This clonotype was seen many times. The CDR3 reads CASSFDTAGLNQETQYF. CDR3 bases: TGTGCCAGCAGCTTTGACACGGCAGGGTTGAACCAAGAGACCCAGTACTTC. The J gene is TRBJ2-5, the V gene TRBV5-5; D perhaps matches TRBD1 (5 bases). The V end lost 2 bases, the J end lost 0 bases, and 17 bases lay between the germline ends. The germline V gene encodes CDR1 SGHKS and CDR2 YYEKEE (reference sequence). This CDR3 contains 17 residues.

This clonotype was picked up many times. This chain uses TRBV29-1 with TRBJ1-2; a weak D match, TRBD1 (5 bases). Germline loops: CDR1 SQVTM, CDR2 ANQGSEA. V was pared by 4 bases and J by 7 bases, with 10 bases between. The CDR3 sequence is 11 residues long. In nucleotides, the CDR3 is TGCAGCGTTGCAGGGCTCGGTGGCTACACCTTC. Its protein product is CSVAGLGGYTF.